The T cell receptor beta chain described here comes from a study of T cell repertoires in cytomegalovirus infection. Background on the study: An indication of both CMV infection and matching HLA type came from public TCR beta signatures.

In this sample, this clonotype turned up many times. Its antigen is unidentified. Study-level findings and limits: CMV-specific HLA-C-restricted TCR beta clonotypes dominated the ex vivo response.

Trimming left V 3 bases short and J 1 base short, with 10 bases between. Germline V lookup: CDR1 SGHTA, CDR2 FQGNSA. CDR3 length: 14 amino acids. TCRdb called the reads again in MiXCR, with one record for every CDR3 protein. The sample includes hundreds of thousands of distinct CDR3 sequences, about 29% of them seen just once. This receptor was identified in a human donor in good health (CMV status not recorded). Some clones in this sample may be carry-over from other donors' samples. The material sequenced was cultured PBMCs, taken from culture after CMV antigen stimulation. The V gene is TRBV7-2, the J gene TRBJ2-7, with D tentatively TRBD1 (6 bases). CDR3: CASSFPTGSYEQYF. The CDR3 region has the DNA TGTGCCAGCAGCTTCCCGACAGGTTCCTACGAGCAGTACTTC.